A selection of T cell receptor beta chains follows, all from one sample in a study of T cells after yellow fever vaccination. TCRdb itself ran the 5' RACE reads through MiXCR, one entry per CDR3 protein. The sample contains about 580,000 distinct CDR3 sequences, 17% of which appear only once. The sample in question was PBMCs, obtained around 5 days after the first yellow fever vaccination. These receptors came from a young man who received the YFV17D yellow fever vaccine. CDR3s include the opening cysteine and the closing phenylalanine or tryptophan. Each record gives: J gene, D gene, V gene, clone size, CDR3 protein, CDR3 DNA. D genes are given only for firm matches. Size values are once, few and many counts, or a class for expanded clones, and some rows have none.

TRBJ2-1	TRBD2	TRBV9	NA	CASSSRLAGDHEQFF	TGTGCCAGCAGCTCCCGGCTAGCGGGGGATCATGAGCAGTTCTTC
TRBJ2-3	TRBD1	TRBV7-9	few	CASNAETGDTDTQYF	TGTGCCAGCAACGCGGAGACAGGGGACACAGATACGCAGTATTTT
TRBJ1-1	NA	TRBV21-1	NA	CANSPPGQGVGNTEAFF	TGTGCCAACTCACCCCCGGGACAGGGGGTAGGGAACACTGAAGCTTTCTTT
TRBJ2-5	NA	TRBV4-2	NA	CASSQVTGSQETQYF	TGTGCCAGCAGCCAAGTCACCGGGTCACAAGAGACCCAGTACTTC
TRBJ2-3	NA	TRBV7-2	many	CASSPLESTDTQYF	TGTGCCAGCAGCCCCCTCGAGAGCACAGATACGCAGTATTTT
TRBJ2-3	TRBD2	TRBV5-4	few	CASSLWLAGTTDTQYF	TGTGCCAGCAGCTTGTGGCTAGCGGGGACTACAGATACGCAGTATTTT
TRBJ1-1	TRBD1	TRBV5-5	few	CASSLAGGGYEAFF	TGTGCCAGCAGCTTGGCAGGGGGCGGTTATGAAGCTTTCTTT
TRBJ2-1	TRBD2	TRBV5-1	many	CASSLFLAGEGEQFF	TGCGCCAGCAGCTTGTTTCTAGCGGGTGAAGGGGAGCAGTTCTTC
TRBJ2-5	TRBD2	TRBV19	NA	CASSIWTSGGETQYF	TGTGCCAGTAGTATTTGGACTAGCGGAGGGGAGACCCAGTACTTC
TRBJ1-5	NA	TRBV30	NA	CAWSGQGNQPQHF	TGTGCCTGGAGTGGGCAGGGAAATCAGCCCCAGCATTTT
TRBJ2-3	TRBD2	TRBV29-1	few	CSVEGLAGGPDTQYF	TGCAGCGTTGAAGGGTTAGCGGGGGGGCCAGATACGCAGTATTTT
TRBJ2-3	TRBD2	TRBV4-3	NA	CASSQEAGGLRDTQYF	TGCGCCAGCAGCCAAGAAGCGGGGGGGTTAAGGGATACGCAGTATTTT
TRBJ2-3	NA	TRBV6-5	few	CASSYEVAPSTDTQYF	TGTGCCAGCAGTTACGAGGTAGCCCCTAGCACAGATACGCAGTATTTT
TRBJ1-1	NA	TRBV5-1	NA	CASSVRGPVEGTEAFF	TGCGCCAGCAGCGTGCGGGGCCCGGTTGAGGGAACTGAAGCTTTCTTT
TRBJ2-7	TRBD1	TRBV12-3/TRBV12-4	NA	CASSTAGGINNEQYF	TGTGCCAGCAGTACGGCAGGGGGCATTAATAACGAGCAGTACTTC
TRBJ1-2	NA	TRBV27	few	CASSITGTTLANYGYTF	TGTGCCAGCAGTATAACAGGGACAACCTTAGCTAACTATGGCTACACCTTC
TRBJ2-2	TRBD1	TRBV5-1	NA	CASSPDRAWAGELFF	TGCGCCAGCAGCCCGGACAGGGCGTGGGCCGGGGAGCTGTTTTTT
TRBJ2-3	NA	TRBV7-6	few	CASSGLLGTDTQYF	TGTGCCAGCAGCGGACTCCTCGGGACAGATACGCAGTATTTT
TRBJ2-3	NA	TRBV6-2/TRBV6-3	NA	CASSRTGQEGTQYF	TGTGCCAGCAGCCGAACCGGACAGGAGGGGACGCAGTATTTT
TRBJ2-5	NA	TRBV29-1	few	CSVERWGETQYF	TGCAGCGTTGAACGATGGGGAGAGACCCAGTACTTC
TRBJ2-3	NA	TRBV11-1	NA	CASSLVLTTDTQYF	TGTGCCAGCAGCTTAGTTCTCACCACAGATACGCAGTATTTT
TRBJ1-6	TRBD1	TRBV4-3	few	CASSQERWKQGGSPLHF	TGCGCCAGCAGCCAAGAAAGGTGGAAACAGGGGGGTTCACCCCTCCACTTT
TRBJ1-2	NA	TRBV7-2	NA	CASSVGGGSAYGYTF	TGTGCCAGCAGCGTGGGGGGGGGATCCGCCTATGGCTACACCTTC
TRBJ2-1	NA	TRBV3-1	few	CASSQVSGVNEQFF	TGTGCCAGCAGCCAAGTCTCCGGAGTCAATGAGCAGTTCTTC
TRBJ2-3	TRBD1	TRBV7-9	few	CASSTGQATNTDTQYF	TGTGCCAGCAGCACGGGACAGGCGACGAACACAGATACGCAGTATTTT
TRBJ2-5	NA	TRBV29-1	NA	CSIRPGRGSPETQYF	TGCAGCATACGACCGGGGAGAGGGTCTCCAGAGACCCAGTACTTC
TRBJ2-1	NA	TRBV19	NA	CASSIRNGRNEQFF	TGTGCCAGTAGTATACGAAATGGACGCAATGAGCAGTTCTTC
TRBJ1-6	TRBD1	TRBV6-2/TRBV6-3	few	CASSRDPGQPNSPLHF	TGTGCCAGCAGCAGGGATCCGGGACAGCCTAATTCACCCCTCCACTTT
TRBJ1-5	TRBD1	TRBV7-2	few	CASSAYRGRQPQHF	TGTGCCAGCAGCGCCTACAGGGGGCGGCAGCCCCAGCATTTT
TRBJ1-6	NA	TRBV6-5	many	CASSYQPRMTPLHF	TGTGCCAGCAGTTACCAACCCCGGATGACGCCCCTCCACTTT
TRBJ2-3	TRBD2	TRBV7-3	few	CASSSSGLAGGSTDTQYF	TGTGCCAGCAGCTCTTCCGGACTAGCGGGGGGAAGCACAGATACGCAGTATTTT
TRBJ2-3	TRBD2	TRBV12-3/TRBV12-4	NA	CASSLRRGYTDTQYF	TGTGCCAGCAGTTTGAGGCGGGGGTACACAGATACGCAGTATTTT
TRBJ2-2	NA	TRBV12-3/TRBV12-4	NA	CASSSGLSTGELFF	TGTGCCAGCAGTTCGGGACTTTCGACCGGGGAGCTGTTTTTT
TRBJ1-1	NA	TRBV6-2/TRBV6-3	few	CASSYLPDTEAFF	TGTGCCAGCAGTTACTTACCGGACACTGAAGCTTTCTTT
TRBJ1-3	NA	TRBV5-1	NA	CASSPTDSGNTIYF	TGCGCCAGTTCTCCGACAGACTCTGGAAACACCATATATTTT
TRBJ1-2	TRBD1	TRBV4-3	few	CASSHRQGINYGYTF	TGCGCCAGCAGCCATCGACAGGGAATCAACTATGGCTACACCTTC
TRBJ2-7	TRBD1	TRBV6-1	few	CASRRARDRGYEQYF	TGTGCCAGCAGAAGGGCCCGGGACAGGGGCTACGAGCAGTACTTC
TRBJ2-1	NA	TRBV20-1	few	CSASPQNYNEQFF	TGCAGTGCTAGTCCGCAGAATTACAATGAGCAGTTCTTC
TRBJ1-3	NA	TRBV7-9	NA	CASSLAGLNTIYF	TGTGCCAGCAGCTTAGCTGGGTTGAACACCATATATTTT
TRBJ1-2	NA	TRBV6-5	few	CASSYSTPPGPHGYTF	TGTGCCAGCAGTTACTCGACCCCCCCGGGTCCCCATGGCTACACCTTC
TRBJ2-1	NA	TRBV5-1	few	CASSTENRLDEQFF	TGCGCCAGCAGCACGGAGAACCGGCTCGATGAGCAGTTCTTC
TRBJ2-5	TRBD2	TRBV6-5	few	CASSYSRAGKKETQYF	TGTGCCAGCAGTTACTCGAGAGCGGGGAAAAAAGAGACCCAGTACTTC
TRBJ2-1	TRBD2	TRBV20-1	NA	CSARDESGARPPTRNEQFF	TGCAGTGCTCGAGATGAGAGCGGGGCCCGACCCCCCACTCGCAATGAGCAGTTCTTC
TRBJ2-1	NA	TRBV7-2	NA	CASSLAKGGAGNEQFF	TGTGCCAGCAGCTTAGCCAAAGGGGGGGCGGGCAATGAGCAGTTCTTC
TRBJ1-5	NA	TRBV20-1	few	CSATGHSNQPQHF	TGCAGTGCTACCGGGCATAGCAATCAGCCCCAGCATTTT
TRBJ1-2	TRBD1	TRBV20-1	NA	CSARQGAAYGYTF	TGCAGTGCTAGACAGGGGGCTGCCTATGGCTACACCTTC
TRBJ2-2	NA	TRBV11-2	NA	CASSLRTNTLGVIGELFF	TGTGCCAGCAGCCTTCGGACGAATACCCTGGGGGTGATCGGGGAGCTGTTTTTT
TRBJ2-7	NA	TRBV19	NA	CASSPAPTAGYEQYF	TGTGCCAGTAGTCCCGCCCCGACAGCCGGATACGAGCAGTACTTC
TRBJ1-1	NA	TRBV7-9	few	CASSVSHRRGITEAFF	TGTGCCAGCAGCGTTAGCCATCGGAGGGGTATCACTGAAGCTTTCTTT
TRBJ2-3	NA	TRBV5-1	NA	CASSSLGETSLVDTQYF	TGCGCCAGCAGCAGCCTCGGTGAGACTAGTTTAGTAGATACGCAGTATTTT
TRBJ2-7	NA	TRBV7-3	NA	CASSLSRNSHYEQYF	TGTGCCAGCAGCTTATCCCGAAATAGCCACTACGAGCAGTACTTC
TRBJ2-5	NA	TRBV20-1	NA	CSARTGGFAETQYF	TGCAGTGCAAGGACCGGGGGCTTCGCCGAGACCCAGTACTTC
TRBJ2-1	TRBD2	TRBV20-1	NA	CSARTLAAYNEQFF	TGCAGTGCCAGGACGCTAGCGGCCTACAATGAGCAGTTCTTC
TRBJ2-5	TRBD2	TRBV29-1	NA	CSVESRGGVETQYF	TGCAGCGTTGAAAGTCGGGGGGGCGTAGAGACCCAGTACTTC
TRBJ1-5	TRBD1	TRBV27	NA	CASSLLQGQPQHF	TGTGCCAGCAGTTTATTACAGGGGCAGCCCCAGCATTTT
TRBJ2-3	TRBD2	TRBV5-1	NA	CASSQTSGGDTQYF	TGCGCCAGCAGCCAGACTAGCGGGGGGGATACGCAGTATTTT
TRBJ2-2	TRBD1	TRBV24-1	NA	CATSAGTENTGELFF	TGTGCCACCAGCGCCGGGACAGAAAACACCGGGGAGCTGTTTTTT
TRBJ1-5	NA	TRBV4-1	few	CASSQEGRAQPQHF	TGCGCCAGCAGCCAAGAAGGTAGGGCTCAGCCCCAGCATTTT